This T cell receptor (beta chain) was identified in a study of T cell responses to AZD1222 COVID-19 vaccine. The study, taken as a whole, reports: Following two doses of AZD1222, Spike-specific TCR breadth and depth rose.

About this clone itself: Its antigen is unknown.

V lost 5 bases, J lost 5 bases, and 10 bases stayed unmatched. CDR1 is MNHNY, CDR2 SVGAGI, per germline (reference sequence). CDR3 length: 18 amino acids. The method was immunoSEQ multiplex PCR; TCRdb's version includes in-frame clones alone and lacks a portion of them. The sample yields 150,000 to 200,000 clones, around nine tenths seen once. The sequence derives from an adult in good health. The chain links TRBV6-6 to TRBJ1-6; TRBD1 matches 12 bases. Sample: peripheral blood, taken on day 0 of AZD1222 vaccination. The CDR3 region is CASSQTGTGGVNNSPLHF. CDR3 coding DNA: TGTGCCAGCAGTCAGACCGGGACAGGGGGCGTCAATAATTCACCCCTCCACTTT.